This TCR beta chain was documented in a study of blood T cell repertoires in COVID-19. Method: immunoSEQ multiplex PCR; TCRdb's copy keeps in-frame clones and lacks some. The sample records 350,000 to 400,000 clones, 90% to 95% being singletons. Germline V gene sequence: CDR1 SGHRS, CDR2 YFSETQ. CDR3 length: 14 amino acids. J was trimmed by 6 bases and V by 4 bases; bases with no gene match: 8. Participant ages covered about 18 to 89 years across 24 US areas. Participant reports of clinical history set cohort assignment. This TCR was sampled from a woman between 40 and 55 years old who had been exposed to COVID-19. The specimen was PBMCs or T cells enriched from blood (not recorded which). This rearrangement joins TRBV5-1 to TRBJ1-2; 8 positions match TRBD1. CDR3 nucleotide sequence: TGCGCCAGCAGCCTAGACAGGGGAAGAAATGGCTACACCTTC. This sequence encodes CASSLDRGRNGYTF.